The rows below give T cell receptor beta chains drawn from one sample of a study of T cell changes during pregnancy in multiple sclerosis. The data were produced by immunoSEQ multiplex PCR, yet TCRdb's version contains in-frame clones alone and is incomplete. This sample has 40,000 or so clones, with 70% to 90% found just once. This specimen consisted of CD8+ T cells from peripheral blood mononuclear cells, obtained in the third trimester of pregnancy. The source is a female donor with multiple sclerosis, enrolled in a pregnancy study. CDR3s include the opening cysteine and the closing phenylalanine or tryptophan. Fields, in order: J gene, clone size, D gene, V gene, CDR3 protein, CDR3 DNA. The D gene is left open where the match is weak. Expanded clones are given a class, and other clones once, few, many or no size at all.

j_call: TRBJ2-7
clone_size: .
d_call: .
v_call: TRBV10-3
cdr3_aa: CAISTGQGDYEQYF
cdr3_nt: TGTGCCATCAGTACCGGACAAGGGGACTACGAGCAGTACTTC

j_call: TRBJ2-7
clone_size: large
d_call: TRBD1
v_call: TRBV4-1
cdr3_aa: CASSQAPGGSYEQYF
cdr3_nt: TGCGCCAGCAGCCAAGCCCCAGGGGGCTCCTACGAGCAGTACTTC

j_call: TRBJ1-2
clone_size: .
d_call: .
v_call: TRBV27
cdr3_aa: CASSFGLMPLNGYTF
cdr3_nt: TGTGCCAGCAGTTTTGGGCTCATGCCGCTGAATGGCTACACCTTC

j_call: TRBJ2-5
clone_size: .
d_call: TRBD2
v_call: TRBV6-4
cdr3_aa: CASSEGAGGQETQYF
cdr3_nt: TGTGCCAGCAGTGAAGGAGCGGGGGGGCAAGAGACCCAGTACTTC

j_call: TRBJ1-6
clone_size: .
d_call: .
v_call: TRBV19
cdr3_aa: CASSMAPYNSPLHF
cdr3_nt: TGTGCCAGTAGTATGGCTCCCTATAATTCACCCCTCCACTTT

j_call: TRBJ2-5
clone_size: .
d_call: TRBD1
v_call: TRBV28
cdr3_aa: CASSLWPDRGYQETQYF
cdr3_nt: TGTGCCAGCAGTTTATGGCCGGACAGGGGGTACCAAGAGACCCAGTACTTC

j_call: TRBJ1-1
clone_size: few
d_call: .
v_call: TRBV11-2
cdr3_aa: CASSFMGANTEAFF
cdr3_nt: TGTGCCAGCAGCTTTATGGGCGCGAACACTGAAGCTTTCTTT

j_call: TRBJ1-1
clone_size: .
d_call: .
v_call: TRBV7-2
cdr3_aa: CASSRGVGTEAFF
cdr3_nt: TGTGCCAGCAGCCGCGGGGTGGGCACTGAAGCTTTCTTT

j_call: TRBJ1-1
clone_size: .
d_call: .
v_call: TRBV4-1
cdr3_aa: CASSPRTGGPSTEAFF
cdr3_nt: TGCGCCAGCAGCCCCCGGACGGGGGGGCCGAGCACTGAAGCTTTCTTT

j_call: TRBJ2-1
clone_size: .
d_call: TRBD2
v_call: TRBV13
cdr3_aa: CASSSWTSGEGIYNEQFF
cdr3_nt: TGTGCCAGCAGCTCCTGGACTAGCGGGGAGGGAATCTACAATGAGCAGTTCTTC

j_call: TRBJ2-7
clone_size: .
d_call: TRBD1
v_call: TRBV19
cdr3_aa: CASSSPTGVYEQYF
cdr3_nt: TGTGCCAGTAGTTCCCCGACAGGGGTCTACGAGCAGTACTTC

j_call: TRBJ1-6
clone_size: .
d_call: .
v_call: TRBV5-5
cdr3_aa: CASSSRGGGLDSPLHF
cdr3_nt: TGTGCCAGCAGCTCCCGGGGAGGGGGATTGGATTCACCCCTCCACTTT

j_call: TRBJ2-7
clone_size: once
d_call: .
v_call: TRBV7-9
cdr3_aa: CASSPLKVEQYF
cdr3_nt: TGTGCCAGCAGCCCACTCAAAGTCGAGCAGTACTTC

j_call: TRBJ1-6
clone_size: .
d_call: .
v_call: TRBV27
cdr3_aa: CASSLWGADYNSPLHF
cdr3_nt: TGTGCCAGCAGTTTATGGGGAGCAGACTATAATTCACCCCTCCACTTT

j_call: TRBJ1-1
clone_size: .
d_call: .
v_call: TRBV6-1
cdr3_aa: CASSLGMNTEAFF
cdr3_nt: TGTGCCAGCAGTTTGGGCATGAACACTGAAGCTTTCTTT

j_call: TRBJ2-1
clone_size: .
d_call: TRBD2
v_call: TRBV27
cdr3_aa: CASRLAGNEQFF
cdr3_nt: TGTGCCAGCAGACTAGCGGGGAATGAGCAGTTCTTC

j_call: TRBJ1-4
clone_size: .
d_call: .
v_call: TRBV28
cdr3_aa: CASSPLQGLFEKLFF
cdr3_nt: TGTGCCAGCAGTCCCCTACAGGGCCTTTTCGAAAAACTGTTTTTT

j_call: TRBJ2-1
clone_size: .
d_call: .
v_call: TRBV27
cdr3_aa: CASSLAGSNEQFF
cdr3_nt: TGTGCCAGCAGTTTGGCAGGGTCTAATGAGCAGTTCTTC

j_call: TRBJ2-3
clone_size: .
d_call: .
v_call: TRBV6-5
cdr3_aa: CASSPLGTDTQYF
cdr3_nt: TGTGCCAGCAGTCCCCTCGGCACAGATACGCAGTATTTT

j_call: TRBJ1-2
clone_size: .
d_call: .
v_call: TRBV9
cdr3_aa: CASSVEVGQGLGYTF
cdr3_nt: TGTGCCAGCAGCGTAGAGGTCGGGCAGGGCCTTGGCTACACCTTC

j_call: TRBJ2-1
clone_size: .
d_call: .
v_call: TRBV30
cdr3_aa: CAWKLGNEQFF
cdr3_nt: TGTGCCTGGAAGCTCGGGAATGAGCAGTTCTTC

j_call: TRBJ2-3
clone_size: .
d_call: TRBD1
v_call: TRBV28
cdr3_aa: CANSAGQGSTDTQYF
cdr3_nt: TGTGCCAATTCGGCAGGACAGGGAAGCACAGATACGCAGTATTTT